A selection of T cell receptor beta chains follows, all from one sample in a study of blood T cells in healthy people across ages. Each CDR3 protein gets one entry after TCRdb re-called the 5' RACE reads with MiXCR. Here the sample spans hundreds of thousands of distinct CDR3 sequences, about a quarter being singletons. These data were also filed under a second study, of T cells of mothers and their children.

The sequenced material came from blood. The source of these receptors is a boy aged 5-17 years in good health. Each CDR3 is given with its conserved first and last residue. The D gene is left open where the match is weak. Clone size, where shown, is once, few, many, or a class for clones that have expanded.

V gene	D gene	clone size	J gene	CDR3 protein	CDR3 DNA
TRBV12-3/TRBV12-4	TRBD2	.	TRBJ2-1	CASSDHSGGLYNEQFF	TGTGCCAGCAGTGATCACAGCGGGGGGCTCTACAATGAGCAGTTCTTC
TRBV12-5	.	few	TRBJ2-7	CASGLVVGQFHEQYF	TGTGCTAGTGGTTTGGTTGTCGGACAGTTCCACGAGCAGTACTTC
TRBV27	.	.	TRBJ1-3	CASSLAGFVGNTIYF	TGTGCCAGCAGCCTGGCAGGGTTCGTCGGAAACACCATATATTTT
TRBV30	.	.	TRBJ2-5	CAWNRPSGHTQETQYF	TGTGCCTGGAATAGGCCCTCCGGGCACACACAAGAGACCCAGTACTTC
TRBV28	.	few	TRBJ1-2	CASRGGPRGGYTF	TGTGCCAGCAGGGGAGGGCCGAGAGGTGGCTACACCTTC
TRBV28	.	.	TRBJ2-7	CASSGRDQGACF	TGTGCCAGCAGTGGGAGGGACCAGGGGGCCTGCTTC
TRBV5-1	TRBD1	many	TRBJ1-4	CASSRTGPNEKLFF	TGTGCCAGCAGCCGGACAGGCCCTAATGAAAAACTGTTTTTT
TRBV7-8	TRBD2	.	TRBJ2-1	CASSLGTSGGFSYNEQFF	TGTGCCAGCAGCTTAGGGACTAGCGGGGGGTTCTCCTACAATGAGCAGTTCTTC
TRBV30	.	few	TRBJ2-7	CAWRGGAYEQYF	TGTGCCTGGAGAGGGGGGGCCTACGAGCAGTACTTC
TRBV2	.	.	TRBJ1-3	CASLQDSGNTIYF	TGTGCCAGCCTACAGGACTCTGGAAACACCATATATTTT
TRBV7-6	.	few	TRBJ2-2	CASSLSPETGELFF	TGTGCCAGCAGCCTTAGCCCGGAGACCGGGGAGCTGTTTTTT